The 11 T cell receptor beta chains reported below all come from one sample, sequenced in a study of blood T cell repertoires in COVID-19. Using immunoSEQ multiplex PCR, the repertoire was profiled, and TCRdb retains in-frame clones only, with some absent. The data hold around 430,000 clones, with around nine tenths observed a single time. The source material was PBMCs or T cells enriched from blood (not recorded which). These receptors were taken from a woman aged 45-65 years who had recovered from COVID-19.

This clone has more than one count but fewer than ten. The chain joins TRBV6-5 to TRBJ1-3; D remains unclear. The CDR3 extends over 14 amino acids. Germline V gives CDR1 MNHEY, CDR2 SVGAGI. Trimming cost V 4 bases and J 2 bases, with 9 bases left between them. Here the CDR3 reads CASSFGRPGNTIYF. The CDR3 nucleotides read TGTGCCAGCAGTTTCGGGAGACCTGGAAACACCATATATTTT.

V and J are TRBV4-1 and TRBJ1-5; 8 bases are a match to TRBD1. CDR1 is MGHRA, CDR2 YSYEKL, per germline. This CDR3 contains 16 residues. V trimming: 1 base; J trimming: 6 bases; junction bases outside the gene matches: 8. CDR3 sequence (DNA): TGCGCCAGCAGCCAAGTAGCCGTCAGGGGGCCTCAGCCCCAGCATTTT. Translating gives CASSQVAVRGPQPQHF.

The chain couples TRBV5-6 to TRBJ1-2; D might be TRBD1 (6 bases). CDR3 length equals 13 residues. Germline lookup yields CDR1 SGHDT and CDR2 YYEEEE. V shed 2 bases and J shed 8 bases, with 13 bases lying between them. The CDR3: CASSFNRVGGYTF. The CDR3 DNA is TGTGCCAGCAGCTTCAACAGGGTTGGAGGCTACACCTTC.

This clone was found once. The chain links TRBV7-2 to TRBJ2-3; TRBD2 aligns across 9 bases. Trimming cost V 5 bases and J 2 bases; bases outside gene matches: 11. The CDR3 totals 17 residues. From germline, CDR1 is SGHTA and CDR2 FQGNSA. The CDR3: CASSLTAGGSYTDTQYF. CDR3 in DNA: TGTGCCAGCAGCCTAACAGCGGGGGGCTCGTACACAGATACGCAGTATTTT.

The V gene is TRBV6-4, the J gene TRBJ1-3; tentative D call: TRBD1 (5 bases). The CDR3 has 17 residues. V lost 5 bases and J 7 bases, leaving 24 bases between the germline ends. Germline V gene sequence: CDR1 MRHNA, CDR2 SNTAGT. CDR3 region: CASSFAPLAGSKNTIYF. The CDR3 bases are TGTGCCAGCAGTTTCGCGCCCCTCGCAGGGTCTAAGAACACCATATATTTT.

The chain is built from TRBV6-5 and TRBJ2-7; perhaps TRBD2 as D (6 bases). V dropped 10 bases and J dropped 5 bases, with 18 bases sitting between them. Germline V gene sequence: CDR1 MNHEY, CDR2 SVGAGI. The CDR3 consists of 13 residues. Here the CDR3 reads CATSGLPGDEQYF. The CDR3 nucleotides are TGTGCCACCTCGGGACTCCCTGGCGACGAGCAGTACTTC.

The rearrangement uses TRBV5-1 and TRBJ2-2, with TRBD1 matching 9 bases. The V segment lost 4 bases and the J segment 2 bases; nucleotides outside the gene matches: 9. There are 17 residues in the CDR3. Per germline, CDR1 SGHRS and CDR2 YFSETQ. This CDR3 is CASSLHPGQGNTGELFF. The CDR3 nucleotides read TGCGCCAGCAGCCTCCACCCGGGACAGGGAAACACCGGGGAGCTGTTTTTT.

The chain links TRBV28 to TRBJ1-1; possible D gene TRBD1, 5 bases. V lost 6 bases and J 0 bases, leaving 23 bases between the germline ends. This CDR3 region has 18 residues. Germline loops: CDR1 MDHEN, CDR2 SYDVKM. CDR3 protein: CASSDNPGWGSMNTEAFF. DNA for the CDR3: TGTGCCAGCAGCGACAATCCCGGGTGGGGCAGCATGAACACTGAAGCTTTCTTT.

This chain joins TRBV3-1 (or the pseudogene TRBV3-2) and TRBJ2-3, with TRBD2 as a possible D gene (6 bases). V gave up 0 bases and J gave up 2 bases, with 15 bases separating them. The CDR3 loop spans 17 amino acids. The germline gives CDR1 LGHDT, CDR2 YNNKEL (reference sequence). The CDR3, as DNA: TGTGCCAGCAGCCAAGAACTAGGCGGGAAAGCCACAGATACGCAGTATTTT. Its translation: CASSQELGGKATDTQYF.

This rearrangement joins TRBV6-5 to TRBJ2-1, with 8 bases aligning to TRBD2. The ends lost 6 bases at V and 6 bases at J; junction bases unmatched: 10. The CDR3 runs to 15 residues. Germline CDR1 reads MNHEY; CDR2 reads SVGAGI. The CDR3 region is CASSSGGARFNEQFF. In DNA form, the CDR3 reads TGTGCCAGCAGCAGCGGGGGCGCAAGATTCAATGAGCAGTTCTTC.

DNA of the CDR3: TGTGCCAGCAACCAACAAATGAACTATGGCTACACCTTC. This encodes CASNQQMNYGYTF. The chain carries TRBV28 and TRBJ1-2; D is ambiguous. The CDR3 loop spans 13 amino acids. Trimming took 7 bases from V and 2 from J, leaving 11 bases between them. CDR1 MDHEN and CDR2 SYDVKM come from the germline V gene.